This TCR beta chain originates from a study of T cell responses to AZD1222 COVID-19 vaccine. The assay was immunoSEQ multiplex PCR, and TCRdb's table has in-frame clones only and misses some. The table shows more than 100,000 clones, with roughly 88% occurring only once. The length of the CDR3 is 14 residues. From germline, CDR1 is SEHNR and CDR2 FQNEAQ (reference sequence). Trimming cost V 4 bases and J 3 bases, with 12 bases left between them. Sequencing used peripheral blood, obtained on day 0 of AZD1222 vaccination. The chain links TRBV7-9 to TRBJ1-2; tentative D call: TRBD1 (6 bases). The TCR sequence derives from an adult in good health. CDR3 protein: CASSSRGGDYGYTF. In nucleotides, the CDR3 is TGTGCCAGCAGCTCCAGGGGAGGGGACTATGGCTACACCTTC.